A selection of T cell receptor beta chains follows, all from one sample in a study of esophageal squamous cell carcinoma under preoperative chemotherapy. TCRdb processed the PCR reads anew with MiXCR; each CDR3 protein has one entry. The repertoire has approximately 15,000 distinct CDR3 sequences, more than 50% of them found once; the top ten carry about 53%. This specimen was taken from a patient given preoperative chemotherapy. The receptors were sampled from a human donor with esophageal squamous cell carcinoma. The donor label of this sample is uncertain. The CDR3 runs from the conserved cysteine through the conserved F or W. The order of the fields is V gene, D gene, clone size, J gene, CDR3 protein, CDR3 DNA. The D gene is left open where the match is weak. A clone size is listed for some rows: how often the clone was seen (once, few, many), or a class if it is expanded.

>TRBV10-3|TRBD2|.|TRBJ2-4
CGGAGGGDKNTQYF
TGTGGCGGCGCGGGCGGGGGGGACAAAAATACTCAGTACTTC
>TRBV6-1|TRBD2|.|TRBJ2-2
CASSRMTGGSTETLYF
TGTGCCAGCAGTCGGATGACGGGGGGTAGCACCGAGACGCTGTATTTT
>TRBV7-8|.|few|TRBJ2-5
CASSLQGPKETQYF
TGTGCCAGCAGCTTACAGGGCCCAAAAGAGACCCAGTACTTC
>TRBV3-1|TRBD2|.|TRBJ2-1
CASSRTSEAYNEQFF
TGTGCCAGCAGCCGGACTAGCGAGGCCTACAATGAGCAGTTCTTC
>TRBV6-1|.|once|TRBJ2-7
CAGRPGQSTNAQYF
TGTGCCGGCAGACCGGGTCAGAGCACAAATGCGCAGTACTTC
>TRBV6-1|TRBD2|.|TRBJ2-3
CASREGGEGDQDTQYF
TGTGCCAGCAGGGAAGGTGGGGAGGGAGACCAAGATACGCAGTACTTT
>TRBV7-7|TRBD2|.|TRBJ2-7
CASSLASWTPGTTLYNEQYF
TGTGCTAGCAGCTTAGCGAGCTGGACTCCCGGGACTACCCTCTACAATGAGCAGTACTTC
>TRBV10-3|.|.|TRBJ2-3
CAISDFSGTSTDTQYF
TGTGCCATCAGTGATTTTTCGGGGACGAGCACAGATACGCAGTATTTT
>TRBV6-1|TRBD1|.|TRBJ2-1
CASSEALTGAYNEQFF
TGTGCCAGCAGTGAAGCGCTCACAGGGGCGTACAATGAGCAGTTCTTC
>TRBV6-1|.|.|TRBJ2-2
CASSQGLNTGALFF
TGTGCCAGCAGCCAGGGACTCAACACCGGTGCGCTGTTTTTT
>TRBV12-3/TRBV12-4|.|many|TRBJ2-5
CASVPLGRRDREQYF
TGTGCCAGCGTCCCGCTGGGCAGGAGGGACAGAGAGCAGTACTTC
>TRBV10-3|.|few|TRBJ2-5
CAGRGGRDQETQYF
TGTGCGGGGAGGGGGGGCCGAGACCAAGAGACCCAGTACTTC
>TRBV27|TRBD2|many|TRBJ2-1
CASSFGLAGANEQFF
TGTGCCAGCAGTTTTGGACTAGCGGGAGCCAATGAGCAGTTCTTC
>TRBV6-1|TRBD1|many|TRBJ1-2
CASSVDGTGFYGYTF
TGTGCCAGCAGTGTAGACGGGACAGGCTTCTATGGCTACACCTTC
>TRBV12-3/TRBV12-4|.|.|TRBJ1-5
CASSFLGSNQPQHF
TGTGCCAGCAGTTTTTTGGGTAGCAATCAGCCCCAGCATTTT
>TRBV6-5|TRBD2|once|TRBJ2-1
CASSYPGLGGEQFF
TGTGCCAGCAGTTACCCGGGACTAGGAGGTGAGCAGTTCTTC
>TRBV6-1|TRBD2|once|TRBJ2-3
CASSDQPSGGGTDTQYF
TGTGCCAGCAGTGACCAACCCAGCGGGGGGGGCACAGATACGCAGTATTTT
>TRBV27|TRBD1|.|TRBJ1-2
CANSERDRAYGYTF
TGTGCCAACAGTGAACGGGACAGGGCCTATGGCTACACCTTC
>TRBV7-2|.|.|TRBJ2-1
CASSLSGWSETQFF
TGTGCCAGCAGCTTGTCAGGGTGGTCCGAGACCCAGTTCTTC
>TRBV6-1|.|.|TRBJ2-3
CASSGGLAVDTQYF
TGTGCCAGCAGTGGGGGCCTAGCCGTAGATACGCAGTATTTT
>TRBV6-1|TRBD2|once|TRBJ2-1
CASSESSGGLYNEQFF
TGTGCCAGCAGTGAATCTTCGGGGGGACTATACAATGAGCAGTTCTTC
>TRBV10-3|TRBD2|.|TRBJ2-4
CGGAGGWAKDIQYF
TGTGGCGGCGCGGGGGGGTGGGCCAAAGACATTCAGTATTTC
>TRBV7-2|.|few|TRBJ1-6
CASSPANPNSPLHF
TGTGCCAGCAGCCCCGCTAACCCTAATTCACCCCTCCACTTT
>TRBV12-3/TRBV12-4|.|.|TRBJ2-3
CASRGVAAKNTQYF
TGTGCCAGCAGGGGGGTTGCGGCAAAAAATACGCAGTATTTT
>TRBV6-1|.|.|TRBJ2-4
CASSGKGGGAENIQYF
TGTGCCAGCAGTGGCAAGGGGGGGGGAGCCGAAAATATTCAGTACTTC
>TRBV10-3|TRBD2|.|TRBJ2-3
CAGGRGGGGEDTQYF
TGTGCCGGGGGTCGGGGGGGCGGTGGGGAAGATACGCAGTATTTT
>TRBV11-1|.|many|TRBJ2-7
CASSLSEALEQYF
TGTGCCAGCAGCTTATCGGAGGCCCTCGAGCAGTACTTC
>TRBV6-4|.|.|TRBJ2-1
CAGGDGGGSQDTQYF
TGTGCCGGGGGTGACGGGGGCGGGAGCCAAGATACCCAGTATTTC
>TRBV6-5|TRBD1|.|TRBJ2-7
CASSYLGQGASEQYF
TGTGCCAGCAGTTACCTGGGACAGGGGGCATCCGAGCAGTACTTC
>TRBV12-5|.|.|TRBJ2-7
CASGSGPLHRQYF
TGTGCTAGTGGTTCTGGACCGCTCCATAGGCAGTACTTC
>TRBV7-6|.|few|TRBJ2-7
CASSPGDYEQYF
TGTGCCAGCAGCCCGGGCGACTACGAGCAGTACTTC
>TRBV6-1|.|.|TRBJ1-1
CASSENEAFF
TGTGCCAGCAGTGAAAATGAAGCTTTCTTT
>TRBV6-1|TRBD2|.|TRBJ2-3
CARGDGGRATETQYF
TGTGCCAGGGGTGATGGCGGGAGGGCCACAGAGACGCAGTATTTT
>TRBV7-2|TRBD2|.|TRBJ2-3
CASSLTSERAGDF
TGTGCCAGCAGCTTGACTAGCGAGAGGGCCGGGGACTTT